What follows is one TCR beta chain and its context. Its antigen is undetermined. This entry comes from a study of blood T cells in healthy people across ages. Whole-study results and caveats: Diversity estimated from one million T cells was considered an underestimate.

Isolation per sample recovered at least 7 million PBMCs. At least 6 micrograms of total RNA were extracted per sample. A second PCR, run for 7 to 11 cycles, used a sample-barcoded 5' primer plus a J-beta primer mix. Every sample gave at least 2.5 million paired-end reads containing CDR3. TCRdb analysed the 5' RACE reads with MiXCR anew, one entry per CDR3 protein. The sample holds about 830,000 distinct CDR3 sequences, 58% seen once. CDR3 length: 14 amino acids. The ends were cut back, 3 bases at V and 5 bases at J, with 14 bases in the middle. CDR1 and CDR2 (germline): MDHEN, SYDVKM. This rearrangement joins TRBV28 to TRBJ2-7; D remains ambiguous. This receptor was taken from a man aged 30 to 39 in good health. Sequencing was done on a sample of blood. CDR3 residues: CASSFAGKSDEQYF. CDR3 nucleotide sequence: TGTGCCAGCAGTTTTGCAGGAAAGTCCGACGAGCAGTACTTC.